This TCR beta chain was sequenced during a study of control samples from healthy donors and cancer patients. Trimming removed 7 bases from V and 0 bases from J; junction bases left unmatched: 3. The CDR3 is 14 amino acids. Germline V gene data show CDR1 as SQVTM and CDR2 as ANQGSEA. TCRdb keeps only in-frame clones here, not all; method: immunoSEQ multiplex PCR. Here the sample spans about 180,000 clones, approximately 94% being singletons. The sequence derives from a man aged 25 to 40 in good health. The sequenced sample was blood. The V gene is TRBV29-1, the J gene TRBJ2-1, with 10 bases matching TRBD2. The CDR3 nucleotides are TGCAGCGCTACTAGCGGGGCCTCCTACAATGAGCAGTTCTTC. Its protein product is CSATSGASYNEQFF.